Listed below are T cell receptor beta chains from one sample, sequenced in a study of T cell clones after liver transplantation. Measured with immunoSEQ multiplex PCR; TCRdb has only the in-frame clones, and not every one. This sample has about 99,000 clones, with around 83% found just once. The material sequenced was CD4+ T cells from blood, taken before liver transplant. These TCRs come from a human donor who received a liver transplant. Both conserved end residues are part of each CDR3. A D gene is named only where the DNA matches it firmly. The size entry is marked missing in some rows and otherwise reads once, few, many or a size class.

d_call,v_call,j_call,clone_size,cdr3_nt,cdr3_aa
.,TRBV5-1,TRBJ2-7,.,TGCGCCAGCAGCTTAGTGCAATCGAACCCTTTAATGGAGCAGTACTTC,CASSLVQSNPLMEQYF
.,TRBV7-2,TRBJ1-1,.,TGTGCCAGCAGCCTGGGCATGAACACTGAAGCTTTCTTT,CASSLGMNTEAFF
.,TRBV6-1,TRBJ2-1,few,TGTGCCAGCAGCCTGATGGGGCAGTTCTTC,CASSLMGQFF
.,TRBV9,TRBJ1-5,.,TGTGCCAGCACCCTCCCCGGGGATGATAGGAGGGGCAGTCAGCCCCAGCATTTT,CASTLPGDDRRGSQPQHF
TRBD1,TRBV6-5,TRBJ2-7,few,TGTGCCAGCAGTAGGGACAGAGCCTACGAGCAGTACTTC,CASSRDRAYEQYF
TRBD2,TRBV2,TRBJ2-2,.,TGTGCCAGCCTAGCGGTACGGCCTGTGCTGTTTTTT,CASLAVRPVLFF
.,TRBV18,TRBJ1-2,.,TGTGCCAGCTCACCAAGCGGGGGAGCTAACTATGGCTACACCTTC,CASSPSGGANYGYTF
.,TRBV18,TRBJ1-2,medium-sized,TGTGCCAGCTCAGCGACCCCGCGGGGCTACACCTTC,CASSATPRGYTF
.,TRBV27,TRBJ1-1,.,TGTGCCAGCAGCCCCGGGACGGCCTACACTGAAGCTTTCTTT,CASSPGTAYTEAFF
.,TRBV5-5,TRBJ1-6,.,TGTGCCAGCAGCCGGCTGGAGGTTAGGACACCCCTCCACTTT,CASSRLEVRTPLHF
.,TRBV7-2,TRBJ2-7,.,TGTGCCAGCACCAGAGAACCGGGGGGCCTCTACGAGCAGTACTTC,CASTREPGGLYEQYF
TRBD1,TRBV4-2,TRBJ2-1,.,TGTGCCAGCAGCCAGGGACAGGGAGCCTACAATGAGCAGTTCTTC,CASSQGQGAYNEQFF
TRBD1,TRBV27,TRBJ2-4,once,TGTGCCAGCAGTTTATCCCCGACAGGGGTCAAAAACATTCAGTACTTC,CASSLSPTGVKNIQYF
.,TRBV2,TRBJ2-7,.,TGTGCCAGCAGTGACGTCCTCTACGAGCAGTACTTC,CASSDVLYEQYF
.,TRBV7-8,TRBJ2-2,.,TGTGCCAGCAGCTTAGTTGGCTTTCCGCCCGGGGAGCTGTTTTTT,CASSLVGFPPGELFF
.,TRBV5-1,TRBJ2-5,.,TGCGCCAGCAGCTTGAGCAGAGAGACCCAGTACTTC,CASSLSRETQYF
TRBD1,TRBV19,TRBJ1-6,.,TGTGCCAGTAGTGCCGGGACAGGGGGCGGTCGTTCACCCCTCCACTTT,CASSAGTGGGRSPLHF
.,TRBV12-5,TRBJ2-1,.,TGTGCTAGTGGGGGCATGAGCTCCTACAATGAGCAGTTCTTC,CASGGMSSYNEQFF
TRBD2,TRBV5-1,TRBJ2-5,.,TGCGCCAGCAGCTTGGGGACTAGCGGGATCCCGGGGGAGACCCAGTACTTC,CASSLGTSGIPGETQYF
.,TRBV7-2,TRBJ2-4,.,TGTGCCAGCAGCACGGACACTTACGGAAACATTCAGTACTTC,CASSTDTYGNIQYF
TRBD1,TRBV27,TRBJ2-7,once,TGTGCCAGCAGTGGCATCTACAGGGGGCGGTCCTACGAGCAGTACTTC,CASSGIYRGRSYEQYF
.,TRBV5-8,TRBJ1-3,few,TGTGCCAGCAGCCCATCTATGGATGAGGGATTTTACTTTGGAAACACCATATATTTT,CASSPSMDEGFYFGNTIYF
TRBD2,TRBV5-1,TRBJ2-5,.,TGCGCCAGCAGCTTGGGACTAGCGGGCCCAGTTCGGGCGGAGACCCAGTACTTC,CASSLGLAGPVRAETQYF
.,TRBV6-5,TRBJ1-2,.,TGTGCCAGCAGTTACCTGCCACGGAACTATGGCTACACCTTC,CASSYLPRNYGYTF
.,TRBV18,TRBJ2-1,.,TGTGCCAGCTCCCATCCAGGATTAGCGCAGTTCTTC,CASSHPGLAQFF
TRBD1,TRBV5-4,TRBJ1-3,.,TGTGCCAGCAGCTCCCCGCAGGGGGCTGGAAACACCATATATTTT,CASSSPQGAGNTIYF
TRBD1,TRBV6-6,TRBJ2-4,.,TGTGCCAGCAGTAGGACAGGGGGGGCCAAAAACATTCAGTACTTC,CASSRTGGAKNIQYF
.,TRBV7-9,TRBJ2-7,.,TGTGCCAGCAGCTTAAAGGCCTGGGAGCAGTACTTC,CASSLKAWEQYF
TRBD2,TRBV7-6,TRBJ2-3,.,TGTGCCAGCAGCTCACTAGTAGCGGGGGTCACAGATACGCAGTATTTT,CASSSLVAGVTDTQYF
.,TRBV15,TRBJ2-1,.,TGTGCCACCAGCAAGAGCGGGTGGAGCTCCTACAATGAGCAGTTCTTC,CATSKSGWSSYNEQFF
.,TRBV29-1,TRBJ2-1,.,TGCAGCGGCCGGTCAGGTATGGTCTACAATGAGCAGTTCTTC,CSGRSGMVYNEQFF
.,TRBV5-8,TRBJ2-5,.,TGTGCCAGCAGCCGTGAACGACAGAAACAAGAGACCCAGTACTTC,CASSRERQKQETQYF
TRBD1,TRBV19,TRBJ2-7,.,TGTGCCAGTAGTATGGGGACAGGGAATCCATACGAGCAGTACTTC,CASSMGTGNPYEQYF
.,TRBV7-2,TRBJ2-7,.,TGTGCCAGCAGCGAGACAGAATACGAGCAGTACTTC,CASSETEYEQYF
.,TRBV10-3,TRBJ2-7,few,TGTGCCATCAGTGGAACCGGGACCTTCGAGGGCTACGAGCAGTACTTC,CAISGTGTFEGYEQYF
.,TRBV6-1,TRBJ1-3,.,TGTGCCAGCAGCGCGCAGGGGCTCTTAGGAAACACCATATATTTT,CASSAQGLLGNTIYF
TRBD1,TRBV4-1,TRBJ1-2,.,TGCGCCAGCAGCCAAGTTTTGGGGACAGGGCCGAACTATGGCTACACCTTC,CASSQVLGTGPNYGYTF
TRBD1,TRBV7-8,TRBJ1-1,.,TGTGCCAGCAGCTCCAGGGGGGGCACGGTGAACACTGAAGCTTTCTTT,CASSSRGGTVNTEAFF
.,TRBV7-2,TRBJ1-2,medium-sized,TGTGCCAGCAGCAACCAAAGGGGAAACTATGGCTACACCTTC,CASSNQRGNYGYTF
TRBD1,TRBV18,TRBJ2-1,.,TGTGCCAGCTCGCCACGTGGGACAGGGGGTGACAATGAGCAGTTCTTC,CASSPRGTGGDNEQFF
.,TRBV5-1,TRBJ1-4,.,TGCGCCAGCCAAGAAGGAACTAATGAAAAACTGTTTTTT,CASQEGTNEKLFF
TRBD1,TRBV5-4,TRBJ1-1,.,TGTGCCAGCAGCATCCGGACAGGGGGTGCTGAAGCTTTCTTT,CASSIRTGGAEAFF
.,TRBV28,TRBJ2-7,.,TGTGCCAGCAGTTTTAAGTCTAGCTTCACGTCGACGGTCCGTATTTACGAGCAGTACTTC,CASSFKSSFTSTVRIYEQYF
.,TRBV2,TRBJ2-5,few,TGTGCCAGCAACCGGGACCCCGCCGGGGAGACCCAGTACTTC,CASNRDPAGETQYF
.,TRBV28,TRBJ1-2,.,TGTGCCAGCAGTTTTCCCCTCCCGACACAAAACTATGGCTACACCTTC,CASSFPLPTQNYGYTF
.,TRBV10-3,TRBJ2-7,.,TGTGCCATCAGTGAGTCCACCCCGGGAGCCTACGAGCAGTACTTC,CAISESTPGAYEQYF
TRBD1,TRBV4-1,TRBJ1-1,few,TGCGCCAGCAGCCAAGCACAGGGGGCTGGCACTGAAGCTTTCTTT,CASSQAQGAGTEAFF
.,TRBV10-1,TRBJ2-5,.,TGCGCCAGCAGTGAGCCAGGACAAGAAGAGACCCAGTACTTC,CASSEPGQEETQYF
TRBD1,TRBV19,TRBJ1-2,few,TGTGCCACCGGACAGGGAGGAGGCGTGGGCTACACCTTC,CATGQGGGVGYTF
.,TRBV10-3,TRBJ1-2,.,TGTGCCATCAGTGACCGGGGGGGAGGGAACTATGGCTACACCTTC,CAISDRGGGNYGYTF
TRBD2,TRBV4-2,TRBJ2-7,.,TGTGCCAGCAGCCAAGAGCGAGACGGGACTAGCGGGTACGAGCAGTACTTC,CASSQERDGTSGYEQYF
.,TRBV18,TRBJ2-7,.,TGTGCCAGCTCACAGAAGGACGGCTACGAGCAGTACTTC,CASSQKDGYEQYF
.,TRBV15,TRBJ1-5,.,TGTGCCACCAGCAGAGATCGGGGCCCTGGGAGCAATCAGCCCCAGCATTTT,CATSRDRGPGSNQPQHF
TRBD1,TRBV6-1,TRBJ1-1,.,TGTGCCAGCAGTGAAAAGACGGGACAGTTGAGGTCTGAAGCTTTCTTT,CASSEKTGQLRSEAFF
.,TRBV7-6,TRBJ2-7,.,TGTGCCAGCAGCTCGGGGGTCTACGAGCAGTACTTC,CASSSGVYEQYF
.,TRBV7-6,TRBJ2-7,.,TGTGCCAGCAGCTTAGAACAGGCGAGCTCCTACGAGCAGTACTTC,CASSLEQASSYEQYF
.,TRBV28,TRBJ2-3,.,TGTGCCAGCAGTCCCTCCTACTCGGTAGCTAGCGGCACAGATACGCAGTATTTT,CASSPSYSVASGTDTQYF
TRBD1,TRBV5-6,TRBJ1-4,.,TGTGCCAGCAGCTGGACAGGGAGGGATGAAAAACTGTTTTTT,CASSWTGRDEKLFF